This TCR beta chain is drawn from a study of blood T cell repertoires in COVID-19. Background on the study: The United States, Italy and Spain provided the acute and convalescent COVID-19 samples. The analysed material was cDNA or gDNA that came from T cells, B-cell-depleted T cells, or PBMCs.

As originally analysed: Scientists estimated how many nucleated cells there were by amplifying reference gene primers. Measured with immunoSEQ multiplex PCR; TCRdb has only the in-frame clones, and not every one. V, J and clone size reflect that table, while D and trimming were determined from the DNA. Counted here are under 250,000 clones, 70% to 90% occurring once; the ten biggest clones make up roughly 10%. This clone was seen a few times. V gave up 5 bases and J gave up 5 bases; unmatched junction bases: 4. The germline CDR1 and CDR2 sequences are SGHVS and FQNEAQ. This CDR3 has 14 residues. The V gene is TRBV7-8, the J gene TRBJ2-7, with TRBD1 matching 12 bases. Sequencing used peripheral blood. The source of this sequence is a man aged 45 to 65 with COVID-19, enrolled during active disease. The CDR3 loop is CASSPGQGAHEQYF. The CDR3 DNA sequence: TGTGCCAGCAGCCCGGGACAGGGGGCTCACGAGCAGTACTTC.